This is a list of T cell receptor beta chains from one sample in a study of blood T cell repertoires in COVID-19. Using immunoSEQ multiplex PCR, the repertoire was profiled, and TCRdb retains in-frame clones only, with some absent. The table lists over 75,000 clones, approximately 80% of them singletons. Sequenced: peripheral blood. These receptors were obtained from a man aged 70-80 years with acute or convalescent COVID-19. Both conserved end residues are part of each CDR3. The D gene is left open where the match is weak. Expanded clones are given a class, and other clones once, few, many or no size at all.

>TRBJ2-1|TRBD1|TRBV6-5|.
CASSYLDRGKQFF
TGTGCCAGCAGTTACTTGGACAGGGGAAAGCAGTTCTTC
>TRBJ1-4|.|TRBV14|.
CASSQGLNEKLFF
TGTGCCAGCAGCCAAGGACTTAATGAAAAACTGTTTTTT
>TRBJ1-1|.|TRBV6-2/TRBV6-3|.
CASSSGQGSKNTEAFF
TGTGCCAGCAGTTCCGGGCAGGGAAGTAAGAACACTGAAGCTTTCTTT
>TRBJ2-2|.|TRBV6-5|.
CASSYRLGLAPELFF
TGTGCCAGCAGTTACCGTCTCGGTCTAGCACCTGAGCTGTTTTTT
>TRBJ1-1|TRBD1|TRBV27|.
CASSPNRGFTEAFF
TGTGCCAGCAGTCCCAACAGGGGCTTTACTGAAGCTTTCTTT
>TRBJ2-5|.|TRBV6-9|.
CASSYWGAGRGRETQYF
TGTGCCAGCAGTTATTGGGGAGCCGGGAGAGGGAGAGAGACCCAGTACTTC
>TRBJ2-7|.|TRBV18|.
CASSPLQGEQYF
TGTGCCAGCTCACCACTTCAGGGCGAGCAGTACTTC
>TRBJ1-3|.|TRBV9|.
CASSVATAQAGNSGNTIYF
TGTGCCAGCAGCGTAGCCACCGCTCAGGCAGGAAACTCTGGAAACACCATATATTTT
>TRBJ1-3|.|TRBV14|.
CASSQDFWSSGNTIYF
TGTGCCAGCAGCCAAGATTTCTGGAGTTCTGGAAACACCATATATTTT
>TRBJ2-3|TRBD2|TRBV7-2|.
CASRLAGGSTDTQYF
TGTGCCAGCAGGTTGGCGGGGGGGAGCACAGATACGCAGTATTTT
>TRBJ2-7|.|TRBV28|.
CASSLSSGGRNEQYF
TGTGCCAGCAGTTTAAGTTCCGGGGGTCGGAACGAGCAGTACTTC
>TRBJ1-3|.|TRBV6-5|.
CASYKSGGSGNTIYF
TGTGCCAGTTATAAGTCCGGGGGCTCTGGAAACACCATATATTTT
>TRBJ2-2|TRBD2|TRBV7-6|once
CASRKRGSTGELFF
TGTGCCAGCCGCAAGCGGGGGAGCACCGGGGAGCTGTTTTTT